This T cell receptor (beta chain) was sequenced in a study of cytomegalovirus exposure and HLA in healthy donors. Findings and limits, study-wide: Reported results showed that the classifier diagnosed cytomegalovirus status with high specificity and sensitivity.

The trim removed 1 base at V and 2 bases at J, leaving 8 bases unmatched. The CDR3 totals 18 residues. CDR1 is SGHRS and CDR2 is YFSETQ in the germline V gene. Donors sampled were nominally healthy, though unrecorded immune exposures were likely. Details on this clone: What it recognizes is unknown.

A multiplex PCR was run with 60 Vbeta primers and 13 Jbeta primers. TCRdb keeps only in-frame clones here, not all; method: immunoSEQ multiplex PCR. The sample has about 200,000 clones; approximately 79% are singletons. The sequence was collected from a man between 18 and 29 years old in good health and CMV-seronegative. This sequence joins TRBV5-1 and TRBJ2-7, with 14 bases that match TRBD2. Material for sequencing was PBMCs. CDR3 protein: CASSLSGTSGSFTYEQYF. As DNA, the CDR3 is TGCGCCAGCAGCTTGTCCGGGACTAGCGGGAGTTTCACCTACGAGCAGTACTTC.